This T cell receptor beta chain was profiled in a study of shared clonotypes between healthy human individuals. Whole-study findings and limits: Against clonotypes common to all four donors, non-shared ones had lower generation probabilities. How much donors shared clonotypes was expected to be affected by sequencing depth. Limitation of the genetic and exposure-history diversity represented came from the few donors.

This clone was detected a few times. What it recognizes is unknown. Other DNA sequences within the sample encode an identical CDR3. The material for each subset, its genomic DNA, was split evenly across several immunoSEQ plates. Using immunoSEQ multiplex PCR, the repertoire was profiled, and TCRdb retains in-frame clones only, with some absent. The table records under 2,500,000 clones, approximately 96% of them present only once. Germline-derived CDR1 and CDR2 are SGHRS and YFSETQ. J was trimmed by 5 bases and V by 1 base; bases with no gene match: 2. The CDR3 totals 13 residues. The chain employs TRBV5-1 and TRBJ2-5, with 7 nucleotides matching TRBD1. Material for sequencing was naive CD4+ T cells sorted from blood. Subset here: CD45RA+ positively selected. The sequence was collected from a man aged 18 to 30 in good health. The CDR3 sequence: CASSLTGVETQYF. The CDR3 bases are TGCGCCAGCAGCTTGACAGGGGTGGAGACCCAGTACTTC.